This T cell receptor (beta chain) was sequenced for a study of cytomegalovirus exposure and HLA in healthy donors. Worth noting for this clone: Antigen: not known.

The PCR was carried out with 60 Vbeta primers and 13 Jbeta primers. Libraries were prepared by immunoSEQ multiplex PCR; TCRdb keeps only in-frame clonotypes and omits some of them. The sample lists 110,000 to 150,000 clones, over 80% occurring once. J gave up 0 bases and V 0 bases, and 6 bases lay outside the gene matches. CDR1 and CDR2 from the germline V gene are SGHRS and YFSETQ. The CDR3 is made up of 17 amino acids. Notes on the study in general: Researchers reported that a few CMV-associated chains were confirmed in vitro as CMV antigen-specific. Highly shared variants forming one cluster were likely a sequencing artifact.

Likely unrecorded immune exposures existed in these nominally healthy donors. The sample taken for sequencing was PBMCs. The chain is built from TRBV5-1 and TRBJ2-1; 7 positions agree with TRBD2. The clonotype comes from a male donor in good health and CMV-seronegative. CDR3 residues: CASSLAERGSSYNEQFF. The CDR3 nucleotides are TGCGCCAGCAGCTTGGCGGAGCGGGGTAGCTCCTACAATGAGCAGTTCTTC.